This T cell receptor beta chain is drawn from a study of blood T cells in healthy people across ages. Study-level points and caveats: CMV infection status of these donors was not known. Roughly linearly, TCR beta diversity per million T cells fell as age increased.

A second PCR of 7 to 11 cycles used a sample-barcoded 5' primer and a J-beta primer mix. Each CDR3 protein gets one entry after TCRdb re-called the 5' RACE reads with MiXCR. Seen here are approximately 800,000 distinct CDR3 sequences, around 68% observed once, and the top ten hold 25% to 35%. On this clonotype: Its cognate antigen is unknown.

The germline CDR1 and CDR2 sequences are SGHTA and FQGNSA. The CDR3 has 15 amino acids. V lost 5 bases, J lost 0 bases, and 8 bases lay in between. The sample taken for sequencing was blood. The sequence derives from a man younger than 40 in good health. This chain joins TRBV7-2 and TRBJ2-6, with D uncertain. The CDR3 coding sequence is TGTGCCAGCAGCCCCTACGGCTCTGGGGCCAACGTCCTGACTTTC. Amino acid sequence: CASSPYGSGANVLTF.